One T cell receptor (beta chain) is described in this entry. The data are from a study of blood T cell repertoires in COVID-19. This CDR3 is built from 11 residues. Per germline, CDR1 SNHLY and CDR2 FYNNEI. Trimming removed 8 bases at V and 10 bases at J, with 12 bases between. Assay used: immunoSEQ multiplex PCR; TCRdb lists only in-frame clones, some missing. In the table there are 60,000 to 75,000 clones, roughly 85% of which are singletons. This chain uses TRBV2 with TRBJ2-1; D might be TRBD1 (6 bases). This TCR was sampled from a man aged 55 to 69 with active or convalescent COVID-19. The sequenced sample consisted of peripheral blood. CDR3 loop: CASRWDTEQFF. The CDR3 nucleotides read TGTGCCAGCCGATGGGACACCGAGCAGTTCTTC.